Sequencing of this T cell receptor (beta chain) was carried out in a study of blood T cell repertoires in COVID-19. Study-wide context: Sources were T cells, B-cell-depleted T cells, or PBMCs; the material itself was cDNA or gDNA.

Original data processing: Amplification of reference gene primers was used by the study to estimate nucleated cell counts. Sequencing used immunoSEQ multiplex PCR; TCRdb keeps in-frame clones, though not all of them. D and trimming come from the DNA, and the V and J calls and clone size come from that table. The sample gives some 180,000 clones, 75% to 90% of which show up once; under 9.5% is in the top ten. The TCR sequence derives from a woman aged 60-75 years with acute or convalescent COVID-19. The source material was peripheral blood.

CDR3 loop: CASSPRGAGMSEKLFF. The CDR3 DNA follows: TGTGCCAGCTCACCCCGGGGGGCAGGGATGAGTGAAAAACTGTTTTTT. The genes are TRBV18 and TRBJ1-4; D is possibly TRBD1 (6 bases). This CDR3 spans 16 amino acids. The germline gives CDR1 KGHSH, CDR2 LQKENI. V gave up 3 bases and J gave up 7 bases, with 18 bases separating them. Complete variable domain (other parts from reference TRBV18 and TRBJ1-4): NAGVMQNPRHLVRRRGQEARLRCSPMKGHSHVYWYRQLPEEGLKFMVYLQKENIIDESGMPKERFSAEFPKEGPSILRIQQVVRGDSAAYFCASSPRGAGMSEKLFFGSGTQLSVL.